The clone carrying this T cell receptor (beta chain) has a single count. Its antigen is not known. This sample is part of a study of shared clonotypes between healthy human individuals. Study-wide results and limits: Non-shared clonotypes had lower generation probabilities than those shared by all four donors. Sorted-subset sequencing was shown by rarefaction to be incomplete despite large depth. Larger estimated richness was generally seen in naive subsets than in memory subsets.

In the original workflow: Junction-only sequences produced by ImmunoSEQ had no quality scores, so filtering differed. Profiled with immunoSEQ multiplex PCR; TCRdb holds only in-frame clones, not every one. For V, J and clone size, that table is used; D and trimming come from the DNA. The table has 2 million to 3 million clones, approximately 93% seen once. Source material: naive CD4+ T cells from PBMCs. Subset: CD45RA+ positively selected. The receptor was derived from a man younger than 30 in good health. Some clones in this sample may be carry-over from other donors' samples.

CDR3 in DNA: TGTGCCAGCAGTTACTCGTGGGGCGAGGGTCAGCCCCAGCATTTT. Its translation is CASSYSWGEGQPQHF. The chain uses TRBV6-5 and TRBJ1-5; D is possibly TRBD1 (5 bases). The V gene's germline CDR1 is MNHEY and CDR2 SVGAGI. There are 15 residues in the CDR3. Trimming left V 0 bases short and J 6 bases short, with 12 bases between.